Below, 12 T cell receptor beta chains from the same sample are listed, as sequenced in a study of somatic mutations in cytotoxic T cells in rheumatoid arthritis. Using immunoSEQ multiplex PCR, the repertoire was profiled, and TCRdb retains in-frame clones only, with some absent. The sample has more than 15,000 clones; 75% to 85% are singletons. The specimen sequenced was CD8+ T cells sorted from blood. The source is an adult with rheumatoid arthritis.

The V and J genes are TRBV27 and TRBJ2-5; D is possibly TRBD2 (6 bases). The V end was cut by 6 bases, the J end by 5 bases, with 13 bases between. Germline lookup yields CDR1 MNHEY and CDR2 SMNVEV (reference sequence). The CDR3 is 13 amino acids. CDR3 nucleotide sequence: TGTGCCAGCAGCCGACTAGTCTGGGAGACCCAGTACTTC. Amino acid sequence: CASSRLVWETQYF.

J is TRBJ2-5 and V is TRBV27, with TRBD2 matching over 7 bases. Germline V gene sequence: CDR1 MNHEY, CDR2 SMNVEV (reference sequence). The CDR3 spans 15 residues. V was pared by 1 base and J by 3 bases, with 5 bases of the junction left unmatched. CDR3 loop: CASSLFLGREETQYF. Here the CDR3 DNA reads TGTGCCAGCAGTTTATTTCTGGGGAGGGAAGAGACCCAGTACTTC.

This rearrangement joins TRBV27 to TRBJ2-1; perhaps TRBD1 as D (6 bases). This CDR3 region has 14 residues. Germline CDR1 is MNHEY and CDR2 is SMNVEV (reference sequence). Deletions cut 3 bases from V and 8 bases from J, with 14 bases between. This CDR3 reads CASSFNRARDEQFF. CDR3 bases: TGTGCCAGCAGTTTCAACAGGGCCCGAGATGAGCAGTTCTTC.

To note about this clone: The same CDR3 also results from other DNA sequences found in this sample. The chain carries TRBV29-1 and TRBJ2-3; TRBD2 matches at 12 bases. The CDR3 runs 16 residues. The V gene end was trimmed by 4 bases and the J gene end by 0 bases; junction bases not matched to a gene: 5. Germline V CDR1 and CDR2: SQVTM, ANQGSEA. The CDR3 coding sequence is TGCAGCGTTGTTGGACTAGCGGGAACTAGCACAGATACGCAGTATTTT. The encoded protein is CSVVGLAGTSTDTQYF.

The chain carries TRBV7-6 and TRBJ2-7; D perhaps matches TRBD2 (5 bases). Trimming cost V 3 bases and J 0 bases, with 12 bases left between them. The CDR3 has 15 amino acids. Looked up from germline, CDR1 is SGHVS and CDR2 is FNYEAQ. The CDR3 DNA reads TGTGCCAGCAGCTTTAAAGCGGTGCCCTCCTACGAGCAGTACTTC. It translates to CASSFKAVPSYEQYF.

This clone is medium-sized within its sample. This chain links TRBV4-1 with TRBJ1-5, with 10 bases matching TRBD1. Germline V gene sequence: CDR1 MGHRA, CDR2 YSYEKL. The CDR3 sequence is 15 residues long. Unmatched junction bases numbered 5, after V lost 2 bases and J lost 7 bases. The CDR3 DNA follows: TGCGCCAGCAGCCAAAGACAGGGGGCCTACCAGCCCCAGCATTTT. Protein sequence: CASSQRQGAYQPQHF.

This clone was picked up a small number of times. The rearrangement uses TRBV27 and TRBJ1-2; weak D call: TRBD1 (5 bases). Germline CDR1 is MNHEY and CDR2 is SMNVEV (reference sequence). CDR3 length equals 14 residues. Trimming stripped 6 bases from V and 5 bases from J, with 16 bases between. CDR3 bases: TGTGCCAGCAGAAATAGAGACAGAAGGTATGGCTACACCTTC. Amino acids: CASRNRDRRYGYTF.

The J gene is TRBJ2-3, the V gene TRBV9; the match to TRBD2 covers 10 bases. The germline V gene has CDR1 SGDLS and CDR2 YYNGEE. V lost 0 bases, J lost 3 bases, and 10 bases stayed unmatched. The CDR3 is 18 residues long. Here the CDR3 reads CASSVVPPSGSSTDTQYF. DNA for the CDR3: TGTGCCAGCAGCGTAGTCCCCCCTAGCGGGAGTAGTACAGATACGCAGTATTTT. The full variable domain, rest sourced from reference TRBV9 and TRBJ2-3, is DSGVTQTPKHLITATGQRVTLRCSPRSGDLSVYWYQQSLDQGLQFLIQYYNGEERAKGNILERFSAQQFPDLHSELNLSSLELGDSALYFCASSVVPPSGSSTDTQYFGPGTRLTVL.

This clone was picked up a small number of times. This rearrangement joins TRBV27 to TRBJ2-6; D not resolved. Germline V CDR1 and CDR2: MNHEY, SMNVEV (reference sequence). Trimming took 5 bases from V and 5 from J, leaving 22 bases between them. The CDR3 extends over 18 amino acids. CDR3 loop: CASSRALWLQSRANVLTF. CDR3 nucleotide sequence: TGTGCCAGCAGTAGAGCCCTCTGGCTACAAAGTCGGGCCAACGTCCTGACTTTC.

This clone was counted only a few times. V and J are TRBV19 and TRBJ1-1; the D is unclear. Germline lookup yields CDR1 LNHDA and CDR2 SQIVND (reference sequence). This CDR3 has 15 amino acids. Trimming stripped 1 base from V and 0 bases from J, with 9 bases between. The CDR3 is CASSIVGQMNTEAFF. CDR3 in DNA: TGTGCCAGTAGTATAGTTGGCCAGATGAACACTGAAGCTTTCTTT. The entire variable domain, with the rest obtained from reference TRBV19 and TRBJ1-1, is as follows: DGGITQSPKYLFRKEGQNVTLSCEQNLNHDAMYWYRQDPGQGLRLIYYSQIVNDFQKGDIAEGYSVSREKKESFPLTVTSAQKNPTAFYLCASSIVGQMNTEAFFGQGTRLTVV.

CDR3 bases: TGTGCCACCAGCAGAGAGACTAGCGGGAGTACAGATACGCAGTATTTT. Translation: CATSRETSGSTDTQYF. V is TRBV15 and J is TRBJ2-3, with 12 bases matching TRBD2. The CDR3 loop spans 16 amino acids. Germline CDR1 reads LNHNV; CDR2 reads YYDKDF (reference sequence). The V gene end was trimmed by 0 bases and the J gene end by 3 bases; junction bases not matched to a gene: 1.

In its sample, this clone was seen a few times. V usage is TRBV5-4 and J usage is TRBJ2-1; D not resolved. This CDR3 has 11 amino acids. CDR1 is SGHNT and CDR2 is YYREEE in the germline V gene (reference sequence). With 2 bases removed from V and 7 bases from J, the gap between germline ends came to 4 bases. CDR3 in DNA: TGTGCCAGCAGCTTCGCGAATGAGCAGTTCTTC. It translates to CASSFANEQFF.